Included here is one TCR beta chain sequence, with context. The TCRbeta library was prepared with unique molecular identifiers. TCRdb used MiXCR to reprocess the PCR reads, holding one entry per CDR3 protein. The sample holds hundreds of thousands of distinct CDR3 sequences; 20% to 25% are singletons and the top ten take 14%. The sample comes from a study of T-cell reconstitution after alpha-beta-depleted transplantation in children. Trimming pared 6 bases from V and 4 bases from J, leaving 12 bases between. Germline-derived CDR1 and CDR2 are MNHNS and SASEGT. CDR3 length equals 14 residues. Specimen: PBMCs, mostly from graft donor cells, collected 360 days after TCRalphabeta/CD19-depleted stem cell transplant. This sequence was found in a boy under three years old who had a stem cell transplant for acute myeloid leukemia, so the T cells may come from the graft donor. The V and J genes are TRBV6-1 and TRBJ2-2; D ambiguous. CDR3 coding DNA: TGTGCCAGCAGGCAGGATCAGTTCACCGGGGAGCTGTTTTTT. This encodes CASRQDQFTGELFF.